The T cell receptor (beta chain) described here comes from a study of blood T cell repertoires in COVID-19. The study drew participants aged 18 to 89 years from approximately 25 US areas. Participant-reported clinical history was the basis for cohort assignment. Within 2 weeks of study entry, exposed participants had contacted a PCR-confirmed or clinician-diagnosed COVID-19 case. In the original processing: Amplification from reference gene primers served as the basis for estimated nucleated cell counts. Some clones are missing from TCRdb's copy, which holds only in-frame ones; the method was immunoSEQ multiplex PCR. V and J calls and clone size are those listed in that table; D and trimming were worked out from the DNA. The sample includes nearly 300,000 clones, roughly 89% of them seen just once. CDR1 and CDR2 (germline): MGHDK, SYGVNS. This CDR3 has 17 residues. Trimming removed 3 bases from V and 3 bases from J, with 20 bases in between.

The chain has TRBV25-1 and TRBJ1-1, with D possibly being TRBD1 (5 bases). Sequencing was done on a sample of PBMCs or T cells enriched from blood (not recorded which). This sequence was found in a woman aged 50 to 65 who had been exposed to COVID-19. CDR3 region: CASSEAWHPGVHTEAFF. CDR3 bases: TGTGCCAGCAGTGAGGCTTGGCACCCGGGGGTACACACTGAAGCTTTCTTT.